Shown below are 2 T cell receptor beta chains from a single sample sequenced in a study of identical twins. TCRdb itself ran the 5' RACE reads through MiXCR, one entry per CDR3 protein. The table includes some 300,000 distinct CDR3 sequences, 12% detected once. These data are also associated with another study on yellow fever vaccine responses in identical twins.

The sample consisted of CD8+ T cells sorted from blood. The source of these receptors is a woman younger than 30 in good health.

V is TRBV7-2 and J is TRBJ1-2; no firm D call. The CDR3 has 15 amino acids. Trimming stripped 0 bases from V and 0 bases from J, with 8 bases between. Germline V gives CDR1 SGHTA, CDR2 FQGNSA. In DNA form, the CDR3 reads TGTGCCAGCAGCTTAGCGTGGTTATCTAACTATGGCTACACCTTC. Its protein product is CASSLAWLSNYGYTF.

The sample holds a few counts of this clonotype. J is TRBJ1-1 and V is TRBV2; D call uncertain. The CDR3 runs 12 residues. V dropped 11 bases and J dropped 3 bases, with 13 bases sitting between them. CDR1 and CDR2 from the germline V gene are SNHLY and FYNNEI. CDR3 in amino acids: CAGVSKYTEAFF. The CDR3 nucleotides read TGTGCCGGTGTCTCGAAGTACACTGAAGCTTTCTTT.